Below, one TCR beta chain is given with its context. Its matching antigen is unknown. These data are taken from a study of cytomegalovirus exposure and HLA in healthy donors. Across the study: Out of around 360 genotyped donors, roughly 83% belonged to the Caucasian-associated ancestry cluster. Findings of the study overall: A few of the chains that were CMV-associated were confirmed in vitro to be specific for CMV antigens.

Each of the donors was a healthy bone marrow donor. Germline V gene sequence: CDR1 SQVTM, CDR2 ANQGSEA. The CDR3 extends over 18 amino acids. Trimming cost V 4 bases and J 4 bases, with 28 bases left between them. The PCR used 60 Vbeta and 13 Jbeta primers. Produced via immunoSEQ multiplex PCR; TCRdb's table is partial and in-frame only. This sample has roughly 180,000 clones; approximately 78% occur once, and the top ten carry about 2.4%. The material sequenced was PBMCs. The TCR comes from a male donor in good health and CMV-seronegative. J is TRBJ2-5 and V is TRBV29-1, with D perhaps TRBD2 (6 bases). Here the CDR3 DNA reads TGCAGCGTTGGAGGGGTATTGAAAGGTGGGCGGGACGGAGAGACCCAGTACTTC. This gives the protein CSVGGVLKGGRDGETQYF.